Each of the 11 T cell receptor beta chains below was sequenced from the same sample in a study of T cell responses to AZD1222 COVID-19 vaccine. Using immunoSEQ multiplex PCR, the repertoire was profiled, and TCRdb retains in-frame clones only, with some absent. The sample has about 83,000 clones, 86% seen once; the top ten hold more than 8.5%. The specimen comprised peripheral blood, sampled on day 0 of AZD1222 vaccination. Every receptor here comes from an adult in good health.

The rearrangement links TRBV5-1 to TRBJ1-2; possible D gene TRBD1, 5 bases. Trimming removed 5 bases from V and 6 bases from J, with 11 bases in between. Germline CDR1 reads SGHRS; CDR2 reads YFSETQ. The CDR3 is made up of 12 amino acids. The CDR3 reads CASSLGEDGYTF. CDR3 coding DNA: TGCGCCAGCAGTCTAGGGGAAGATGGCTACACCTTC.

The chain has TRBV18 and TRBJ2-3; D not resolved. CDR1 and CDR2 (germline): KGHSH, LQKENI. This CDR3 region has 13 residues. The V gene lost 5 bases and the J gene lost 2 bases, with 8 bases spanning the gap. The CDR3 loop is CASSGFPTDTQYF. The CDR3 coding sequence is TGTGCCAGCTCAGGCTTTCCCACAGATACGCAGTATTTT.

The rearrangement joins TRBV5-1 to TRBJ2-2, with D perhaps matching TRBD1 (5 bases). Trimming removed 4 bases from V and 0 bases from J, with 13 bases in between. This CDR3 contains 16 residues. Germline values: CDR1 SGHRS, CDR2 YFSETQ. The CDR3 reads CASSPEYRSNTGELFF. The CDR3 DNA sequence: TGCGCCAGCAGCCCCGAGTACAGGTCGAACACCGGGGAGCTGTTTTTT.

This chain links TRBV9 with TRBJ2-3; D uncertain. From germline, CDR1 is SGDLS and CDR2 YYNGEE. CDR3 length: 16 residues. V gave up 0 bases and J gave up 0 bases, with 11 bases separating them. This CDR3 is CASSVGTPTSTDTQYF. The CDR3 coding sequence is TGTGCCAGCAGCGTAGGAACTCCTACTAGCACAGATACGCAGTATTTT.

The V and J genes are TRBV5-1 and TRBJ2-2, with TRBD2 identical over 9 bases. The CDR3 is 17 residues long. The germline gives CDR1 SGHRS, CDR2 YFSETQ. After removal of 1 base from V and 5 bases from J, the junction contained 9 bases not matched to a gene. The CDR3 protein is CASSLRQSGGRTGELFF. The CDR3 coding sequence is TGCGCCAGCAGCTTGCGGCAGAGCGGGGGGCGGACCGGGGAGCTGTTTTTT.

CDR3 coding DNA: TGTGCCAGCAGCGAACAGGGGGACCTCCAAGCGGAAGCTTTCTTT. Translation: CASSEQGDLQAEAFF. This rearrangement joins TRBV9 to TRBJ1-1, with 8 positions matching TRBD1. V was clipped by 3 bases and J by 8 bases; unmatched bases: 12. Germline assignment: CDR1 SGDLS and CDR2 YYNGEE. The CDR3 extends over 15 amino acids.

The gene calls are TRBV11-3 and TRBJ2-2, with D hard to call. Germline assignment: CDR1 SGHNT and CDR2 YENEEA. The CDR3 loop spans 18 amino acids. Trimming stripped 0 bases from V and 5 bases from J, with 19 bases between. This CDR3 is CASSLEGVAVPGTGELFF. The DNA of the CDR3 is TGTGCCAGCAGCTTAGAAGGCGTGGCGGTACCCGGGACCGGGGAGCTGTTTTTT.

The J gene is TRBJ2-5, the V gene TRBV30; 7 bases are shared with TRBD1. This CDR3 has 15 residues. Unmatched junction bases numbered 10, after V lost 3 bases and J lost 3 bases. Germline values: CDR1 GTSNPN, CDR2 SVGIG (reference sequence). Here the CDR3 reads CAWSRDSKIEETQYF. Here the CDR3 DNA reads TGTGCCTGGAGCCGGGACAGTAAGATCGAAGAGACCCAGTACTTC.

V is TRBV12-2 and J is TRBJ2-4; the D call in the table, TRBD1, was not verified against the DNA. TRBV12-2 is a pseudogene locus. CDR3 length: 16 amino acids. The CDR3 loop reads CASRPRQGWSKNIQYF. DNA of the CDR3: TGTGCAAGTCGCCCCCGACAGGGGTGGTCCAAAAACATTCAGTACTTC.

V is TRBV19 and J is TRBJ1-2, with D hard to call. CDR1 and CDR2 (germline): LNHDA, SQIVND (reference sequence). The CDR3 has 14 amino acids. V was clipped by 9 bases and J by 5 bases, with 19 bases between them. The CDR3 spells CASYPPRGDYGYTF. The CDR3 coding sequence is TGTGCCAGCTATCCGCCCCGCGGTGATTATGGCTACACCTTC.

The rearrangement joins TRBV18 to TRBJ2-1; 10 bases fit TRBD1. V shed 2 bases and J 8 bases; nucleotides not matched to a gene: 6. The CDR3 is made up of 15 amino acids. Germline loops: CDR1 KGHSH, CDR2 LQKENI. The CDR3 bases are TGTGCCAGCTCACCAGGACAGGGGGTTATCTATGAGCAGTTCTTC. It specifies CASSPGQGVIYEQFF.